The present entry profiles one T cell receptor beta chain with its context. The antigen is unknown. This sample was included in a study of T cell responses to AZD1222 COVID-19 vaccine. Study outcomes and limitations: When two AZD1222 doses had been given, Spike-specific TCR breadth and depth rose. Spike was spanned by vaccine-associated CD4 TCRs, which were dominant at 160-218 and 743-854. White British ancestry dominated among donors, who included more females, and clonal diversity was possibly underestimated.

There are 12 residues in the CDR3. Trimming cost V 4 bases and J 4 bases, with 6 bases left between them. The germline gives CDR1 SGHNT, CDR2 YYREEE (reference sequence). Measured with immunoSEQ multiplex PCR; TCRdb has only the in-frame clones, and not every one. Of approximately 160,000 clones listed, about nine tenths are singletons. V is TRBV5-4 and J is TRBJ1-5; D remains ambiguous. This sequence originates from an adult in good health. The sequencing used peripheral blood, collected on day 0 of AZD1222 vaccination. The CDR3 DNA is TGTGCCAGCAGCGTGAATAATCAGCCCCAGCATTTT. Translation: CASSVNNQPQHF.